A single sample is the source of the 14 T cell receptor beta chains below, sequenced in a study of T cell changes during pregnancy in multiple sclerosis. Method: immunoSEQ multiplex PCR; TCRdb's copy keeps in-frame clones and lacks some. The profile shows around 80,000 clones, 94% of them singletons. The sample in question was peripheral blood, obtained in the second trimester of pregnancy. All receptors derive from a female donor in good health, enrolled as a control in a pregnancy study.

The chain combines TRBV28 with TRBJ2-7; 8 bases fit TRBD2. The CDR3 totals 15 residues. J gave up 6 bases and V 5 bases, and 12 bases lay outside the gene matches. The germline gives CDR1 MDHEN, CDR2 SYDVKM. CDR3 coding DNA: TGTGCCAGCAGTCTCACCGGGACTAGGATTGGCGAGCAGTACTTC. Amino acid sequence: CASSLTGTRIGEQYF.

The J gene is TRBJ2-3, the V gene TRBV28, with D possibly being TRBD2 (6 bases). This CDR3 comprises 17 residues. Trimming shortened V by 5 bases and J by 1 base, and 19 bases separated the two germline ends. CDR1 and CDR2 from the germline V gene are MDHEN and SYDVKM. The chain's CDR3 is CASSLPSGPGGTDTQYF. The CDR3 DNA is TGTGCCAGCAGTCTCCCCTCGGGTCCGGGGGGCACAGATACGCAGTATTTT.

This chain links TRBV2 with TRBJ2-2; D is possibly TRBD2 (5 bases). V was cut by 3 bases and J by 3 bases, with 11 bases left in between. The CDR3 consists of 15 residues. Germline CDR1 SNHLY, CDR2 FYNNEI. The CDR3 loop is CASSDMGVHTGELFF. As DNA, the CDR3 is TGTGCCAGCAGTGATATGGGAGTTCACACCGGGGAGCTGTTTTTT.

The chain uses TRBV5-6 and TRBJ1-1, with D possibly matching TRBD1 (6 bases). V was cut by 0 bases and J by 0 bases, with 15 bases left in between. Germline lookup yields CDR1 SGHDT and CDR2 YYEEEE. The CDR3 is 17 residues long. The DNA for the CDR3 is TGTGCCAGCAGCTTGGCCCACAGGGAGAGGGTGAACACTGAAGCTTTCTTT. Its translation is CASSLAHRERVNTEAFF.

The V and J genes are TRBV28 and TRBJ2-2; TRBD2 might be the D (7 bases). This CDR3 contains 17 residues. Trimming left V 4 bases short and J 7 bases short, with 22 bases between. CDR1 MDHEN and CDR2 SYDVKM come from the germline V gene. CDR3 DNA sequence: TGTGCCAGCAGTTCCGTTGGGGGGGCGCCTAGAGTCGGGGAGCTGTTTTTT. Protein: CASSSVGGAPRVGELFF.

This clone was seen just once. V gene TRBV28 combines with J gene TRBJ2-3; TRBD1 matches 7 bases. J was trimmed by 0 bases and V by 4 bases; bases with no gene match: 4. This CDR3 has 15 amino acids. CDR1 and CDR2 from the germline V gene are MDHEN and SYDVKM. The CDR3 sequence: CASSSTQGSTDTQYF. CDR3 sequence (DNA): TGTGCCAGCAGTTCAACACAGGGGAGCACAGATACGCAGTATTTT.

Remarks on this clone: At the DNA level, this CDR3 is encoded by other sequences in the same sample as well. The chain combines TRBV18 with TRBJ2-5; TRBD1 agrees at 8 bases. The CDR3 runs 14 residues. CDR1 KGHSH and CDR2 LQKENI come from the germline V gene. After removal of 1 base from V and 5 bases from J, the junction contained 3 bases not matched to a gene. The CDR3 here is CASSPRQGAETQYF. The CDR3 coding sequence is TGTGCCAGCTCACCACGGCAGGGGGCGGAGACCCAGTACTTC.

The chain couples TRBV5-5 to TRBJ2-2; possibly TRBD2 for D (5 bases). V was trimmed by 4 bases and J by 0 bases, leaving 13 bases between them. Germline V lookup: CDR1 SGHKS, CDR2 YYEKEE (reference sequence). The CDR3 is made up of 16 amino acids. CDR3 amino acids: CASSPRERSNTGELFF. DNA for the CDR3: TGTGCCAGCAGCCCTCGCGAGCGGTCGAACACCGGGGAGCTGTTTTTT. The entire variable domain, with the rest obtained from reference TRBV5-5 and TRBJ2-2, is as follows: DAGVTQSPTHLIKTRGQQVTLRCSPISGHKSVSWYQQVLGQGPQFIFQYYEKEERGRGNFPDRFSARQFPNYSSELNVNALLLGDSALYLCASSPRERSNTGELFFGEGSRLTVL.

The chain couples TRBV5-1 to TRBJ2-7, with 15 bases matching TRBD2. The CDR3 runs to 15 residues. V dropped 3 bases and J dropped 7; count of bases not matched to a gene: 5. Germline lookup yields CDR1 SGHRS and CDR2 YFSETQ. The CDR3 sequence is CASSWGLAGGGEQYF. The CDR3 DNA reads TGCGCCAGCAGCTGGGGACTAGCGGGAGGTGGAGAGCAGTACTTC.

The V and J genes are TRBV19 and TRBJ1-2, with a tentative D call TRBD1 (5 bases). V shed 1 base and J shed 2 bases, with 14 bases lying between them. CDR3 length equals 16 residues. The V gene's germline CDR1 is LNHDA and CDR2 SQIVND (reference sequence). As DNA, the CDR3 is TGTGCCAGTAGTATAGTTTACGGGGAGGGGAACTATGGCTACACCTTC. This codes for CASSIVYGEGNYGYTF.

The chain carries TRBV7-2 and TRBJ2-1; D is undetermined. Per the germline V gene, CDR1 is SGHTA and CDR2 is FQGNSA. V was cut by 1 base and J by 7 bases, with 11 bases left in between. The CDR3 spans 14 residues. The CDR3 is CASSLGSFRNEQFF. For the CDR3, the DNA is TGTGCCAGCAGCTTAGGTTCGTTTCGTAATGAGCAGTTCTTC.

The rearrangement links TRBV5-1 to TRBJ1-1, with 9 bases fitting TRBD1. Germline values: CDR1 SGHRS, CDR2 YFSETQ. CDR3 size: 13 residues. V lost 3 bases to trimming and J lost 11 bases; unmatched junction nucleotides: 8. CDR3 loop: CASSSGQGYDAFF. The DNA for the CDR3 is TGCGCCAGCAGCTCCGGACAGGGGTATGACGCTTTCTTT.

The chain links TRBV29-1 to TRBJ2-5, with TRBD1 matching over 8 bases. CDR1 SQVTM and CDR2 ANQGSEA come from the germline V gene. V dropped 8 bases and J dropped 7; count of bases not matched to a gene: 9. This CDR3 is built from 12 residues. The chain's CDR3 is CSSGQVLGTQYF. Written as DNA, the CDR3 is TGCAGCTCGGGACAGGTGCTAGGGACCCAGTACTTC. The complete variable domain, with remaining parts taken from reference TRBV29-1 and TRBJ2-5, reads SAVISQKPSRDICQRGTSLTIQCQVDSQVTMMFWYRQQPGQSLTLIATANQGSEATYESGFVIDKFPISRPNLTFSTLTVSNMSPEDSSIYLCSSGQVLGTQYFGPGTRLLVL.

This rearrangement joins TRBV7-2 to TRBJ2-1, with D possibly TRBD2 on 5 matching bases. Trimming removed 8 bases at V and 5 bases at J, with 16 bases between. CDR3 length equals 14 residues. Per germline, CDR1 SGHTA and CDR2 FQGNSA. CDR3 amino acids: CASATSLPNNEQFF. CDR3 DNA sequence: TGTGCCAGCGCAACTAGTTTACCTAACAATGAGCAGTTCTTC.